This TCR beta chain was documented in a study of Ad26.COV2.S vaccination and SARS-CoV-2 variants. Study observations and caveats: Substantial breadth in spike-specific CD8+ and CD4+ T cell responses was reportedly seen after vaccination. The study found similar non-spike TCR breadth in vaccine and placebo recipients.

The treatment was: 15 to 20 received Ad26.COV2.S at low or high dose, single or two shots; about 5 received placebo; per-sample allocation not given. Day 63 following the first vaccine or placebo injection was when the samples were taken. Using immunoSEQ multiplex PCR, the repertoire was profiled, and TCRdb retains in-frame clones only, with some absent. The sample lists 300,000 to 350,000 clones, approximately 86% seen once, with roughly a tenth in the top ten. This CDR3 region has 14 residues. Germline V CDR1 and CDR2: SSHAT, FNYEAQ (reference sequence). A word on this clone: Its antigen is still unknown. The junction and the germline gene differ at one end; a read error may be behind it.

The starting material was peripheral blood, obtained in a trial of Ad26.COV2.S vaccine versus placebo. This TCR derives from a person between 18 and 60 years old who received the Ad26.COV2.S COVID-19 vaccine or a placebo. V gene TRBV7-7 combines with J gene TRBJ2-1, with 10 bases that match TRBD2. In DNA, the CDR3 is TGTGCTAGCAGCGTTAGCGGGGGGTACAATGAGCAGTTCTTC. This sequence encodes CASSVSGGYNEQFF.